Included here is one T cell receptor (beta chain) sequence, with context. What it binds is not known. This sample is drawn from a study of Ad26.COV2.S vaccination and SARS-CoV-2 variants. Across the study: Donor had been placed in the Ad26.COV2.S arm of the COV1001 trial. Ad26.COV2.S given intramuscularly, once or twice 56 days apart. Findings and limits, study-wide: Reported post-vaccination CD8+ and CD4+ T cell responses to spike showed substantial breadth. Placebo recipients had lower spike-specific TCR breadth than vaccine recipients.

Measured with immunoSEQ multiplex PCR; TCRdb has only the in-frame clones, and not every one. The profile shows about 350,000 clones, approximately 86% of them singletons. The length of the CDR3 is 18 residues. Specified treatment: roughly 19 received Ad26.COV2.S at low or high dose, single or two shots; roughly 5 received placebo; per-sample allocation not given. Samples were taken on day 63 after the first vaccine or placebo injection. The specimen comprised peripheral blood, sampled in a trial of Ad26.COV2.S vaccine versus placebo. The receptor comes from a person between 18 and 65 years old who received the Ad26.COV2.S COVID-19 vaccine or a placebo. The chain links TRBV21-1 to TRBJ2-2; the table's D call, TRBD2, was not checked against the DNA. TRBV21-1 is a pseudogene locus. The CDR3 DNA reads TGTGCCAGCAGCAAAGGGCCCTTGGCGGGAGTCCGCACCGGGGAGCTGTTTTTT. Amino acid sequence: CASSKGPLAGVRTGELFF.